These 32 T cell receptor beta chains share one sample of origin, sequenced in a study of T cells after yellow fever vaccination. TCRdb independently ran MiXCR on the 5' RACE reads; one entry per CDR3 protein. This sample has about 630,000 distinct CDR3 sequences, with 9% to 15% found just once. The input for sequencing was PBMCs, taken on the day of the yellow fever booster vaccination. The receptors shown here come from a man aged 25 to 40 who received the YFV17D yellow fever vaccine.

V is TRBV6-1 and J is TRBJ1-5; D is undetermined. The CDR3 runs 13 residues. Trimming removed 8 bases from V and 2 bases from J, with 10 bases in between. Germline CDR1 is MNHNS and CDR2 is SASEGT. The CDR3 DNA is TGTGCCAGCGAAGCCCGGGGCAATCAGCCCCAGCATTTT. Translated, it gives CASEARGNQPQHF.

The chain couples TRBV25-1 to TRBJ2-7, with 12 bases aligning to TRBD2. Trimming took 4 bases from V and 7 from J; bases not matched to a gene: 5. The CDR3 contains 14 residues. Germline CDR1 is MGHDK and CDR2 is SYGVNS. CDR3 nucleotide sequence: TGTGCCAGCAGTGTATCCGGACTAGCGGGGGAGCAGTACTTC. This translates into CASSVSGLAGEQYF.

In its sample, this clonotype was seen a few times. The V gene is TRBV7-9, the J gene TRBJ2-5; 10 nucleotides match TRBD1. The J segment lost 5 bases and the V segment lost 1 base, leaving 7 bases of the junction unmatched. This CDR3 comprises 16 residues. The germline V gene has CDR1 SEHNR and CDR2 FQNEAQ (reference sequence). The CDR3 region is CASSLGDRGLAETQYF. DNA of the CDR3: TGTGCCAGCAGCTTAGGAGACAGGGGGCTCGCGGAGACCCAGTACTTC. The full variable domain, in which reference TRBV7-9 and TRBJ2-5 provide the parts outside the CDR3, is DTGVSQNPRHKITKRGQNVTFRCDPISEHNRLYWYRQTLGQGPEFLTYFQNEAQLEKSRLLSDRFSAERPKGSFSTLEIQRTEQGDSAMYLCASSLGDRGLAETQYFGPGTRLLVL.

Only a few counts were recorded for this clonotype. This chain uses TRBV5-4 with TRBJ2-3; the D is unclear. V was pared by 1 base and J by 2 bases, with 5 bases between. CDR1 and CDR2 (germline): SGHNT, YYREEE (reference sequence). CDR3 length: 13 amino acids. This CDR3 is CASSLLNTDTQYF. The CDR3 DNA sequence: TGTGCCAGCAGCTTGCTCAACACAGATACGCAGTATTTT. The full variable domain, in which reference TRBV5-4 and TRBJ2-3 provide the parts outside the CDR3, is ETGVTQSPTHLIKTRGQQVTLRCSSQSGHNTVSWYQQALGQGPQFIFQYYREEENGRGNFPPRFSGLQFPNYSSELNVNALELDDSALYLCASSLLNTDTQYFGPGTRLTVL.

The J gene is TRBJ2-3, the V gene TRBV6-5; 9 bases align to TRBD2. V shed 2 bases and J 3 bases; nucleotides not matched to a gene: 9. Germline CDR1 reads MNHEY; CDR2 reads SVGAGI. The CDR3 spans 17 residues. This CDR3 is CASSYGTYSGRTDTQYF. As DNA, the CDR3 is TGTGCCAGCAGTTACGGGACATATAGCGGGAGAACAGATACGCAGTATTTT.

This clonotype was counted at least ten times. V gene TRBV7-2 combines with J gene TRBJ2-7; D is undetermined. V lost 5 bases and J lost 4, with 6 bases in between. This CDR3 comprises 11 residues. Germline V gives CDR1 SGHTA, CDR2 FQGNSA. As DNA, the CDR3 is TGTGCCAGCAGCCAAGCGTACGAGCAGTACTTC. Its translation: CASSQAYEQYF.

As DNA, the CDR3 is TGCGCCAGCAGTGAAAGGAATACGCAGTATTTT. Its protein is CASSERNTQYF. V usage is TRBV10-2 and J usage is TRBJ2-3, with D hard to call. V was shortened by 3 bases and J by 7 bases, with 5 bases between the two germline ends. CDR3 length: 11 amino acids. From germline, CDR1 is WSHSY and CDR2 SAAADI.

This clonotype was detected only a few times. The chain joins TRBV6-2 or TRBV6-3 to TRBJ2-7; no definite D call. V lost 8 bases, J lost 2 bases, and 22 bases lay in between. The germline V gene has CDR1 MNHEY and CDR2 SVGEGT. The CDR3 runs to 16 residues. The CDR3 sequence is CASERTNFGGTYEQYF. The DNA for the CDR3 is TGTGCCAGCGAACGTACGAATTTCGGCGGAACCTACGAGCAGTACTTC.

This CDR3 is CASSSHGWGTEQYF. The CDR3 DNA follows: TGTGCCAGCAGTTCCCATGGGTGGGGGACCGAGCAGTACTTC. The rearrangement uses TRBV12-3 or TRBV12-4 and TRBJ2-7; perhaps D is TRBD1 or TRBD2 (5 bases each). The V gene lost 4 bases and the J gene lost 6 bases, with 16 bases spanning the gap. The CDR3 has 14 amino acids.

V usage is TRBV5-5 and J usage is TRBJ2-6; D gene uncertain. The germline V and J ends were trimmed by 0 bases and 0 bases, with 7 bases remaining between them. The CDR3 covers 16 residues. Germline values: CDR1 SGHKS, CDR2 YYEKEE (reference sequence). CDR3 coding DNA: TGTGCCAGCAGCTTGGCTCCACGCTCTGGGGCCAACGTCCTGACTTTC. Amino acids: CASSLAPRSGANVLTF.

This chain uses TRBV20-1 with TRBJ2-7, with D tentatively TRBD1 or TRBD2 (5 bases each). V lost 4 bases to trimming and J lost 3 bases, with 19 bases between them. Germline V lookup: CDR1 DFQATT, CDR2 SNEGSKA (reference sequence). The CDR3 spans 15 residues. The CDR3 nucleotides are TGCAGTGCTAAACGGCCAGGGACGCTAGACTACGAGCAGTACTTC. Its translation: CSAKRPGTLDYEQYF.

This clonotype was counted only a few times. V gene TRBV20-1 combines with J gene TRBJ2-1; TRBD2 might be the D (6 bases). CDR3 size: 13 residues. Trimming removed 6 bases at V and 5 bases at J, with 14 bases between. Germline V gene lookup returns CDR1 DFQATT and CDR2 SNEGSKA (reference sequence). As DNA, the CDR3 is TGCAGTGCCCGCCGGGACTTCAACAATGAGCAGTTCTTC. This translates into CSARRDFNNEQFF.

The chain joins TRBV12-3 or TRBV12-4 to TRBJ2-7, with D possibly being TRBD1 (6 bases). Trimming removed 6 bases from V and 3 bases from J, with 15 bases in between. The CDR3 runs 14 residues. CDR3 in DNA: TGTGCCAGCAGCAGTACAGGGAACGTCTACGAGCAGTACTTC. This translates into CASSSTGNVYEQYF.

The chain has TRBV7-2 and TRBJ2-7; 12 nucleotides line up with TRBD1. The CDR3 extends over 15 amino acids. CDR1 and CDR2 from the germline V gene are SGHTA and FQGNSA. With V trimmed by 5 bases and J by 6 bases, 8 bases remained unmatched. The CDR3 coding sequence is TGTGCCAGCAGCCGGCCCGGGACAGGGGGCGTCGAGCAGTACTTC. It specifies CASSRPGTGGVEQYF.

The chain uses TRBV7-2 and TRBJ2-7; 10 nucleotides agree with TRBD2. CDR1 and CDR2 from the germline V gene are SGHTA and FQGNSA. This CDR3 comprises 15 residues. V dropped 2 bases and J dropped 5; count of bases not matched to a gene: 6. CDR3 nucleotides: TGTGCCAGCAGCTTAAGGACTAGCGGCCCCAACGAGCAGTACTTC. Residues: CASSLRTSGPNEQYF.

This chain connects TRBV27 to TRBJ2-4; TRBD1 matches at 8 bases. The CDR3 consists of 13 residues. The V segment lost 6 bases and the J segment 7 bases; nucleotides outside the gene matches: 5. The germline CDR1 and CDR2 sequences are MNHEY and SMNVEV (reference sequence). CDR3 region: CASSAGQANIQYF. The CDR3 DNA reads as TGTGCCAGCAGCGCGGGACAGGCCAACATTCAGTACTTC.

This clonotype was observed a few times. The gene calls are TRBV7-8 and TRBJ2-5; D possibly uses TRBD1 or TRBD2 (5 bases each). The V and J ends lost 5 bases and 1 base respectively, with 17 bases between them. The CDR3 consists of 16 residues. CDR1 is SGHVS and CDR2 is FQNEAQ in the germline V gene. CDR3 DNA: TGTGCCAGCAGCCCCGACGAGGGGCCCCTCCAAGAGACCCAGTACTTC. This sequence encodes CASSPDEGPLQETQYF.

Of note for this clonotype: The conserved phenylalanine or tryptophan normally closing the CDR3 is absent here, so this likely arose from a read error. The chain uses TRBV20-1 and TRBJ2-7; TRBD1 aligns across 9 bases. The V gene end was trimmed by 6 bases and the J gene end by 5 bases; junction bases not matched to a gene: 14. The CDR3 is 15 residues long. Per germline, CDR1 DFQATT and CDR2 SNEGSKA (reference sequence). DNA for the CDR3: TGCAGTGCCCTGGGACTCGGGACAGGGTCGAACGAGCAGTACTCC. It translates to CSALGLGTGSNEQYS.

This chain joins TRBV18 and TRBJ2-2; 12 bases are shared with TRBD2. The V and J ends lost 3 bases and 6 bases, in that order; junction bases with no gene match: 8. Germline loops: CDR1 KGHSH, CDR2 LQKENI. This CDR3 has 17 amino acids. The chain's CDR3 is CASSPRLAGEIPGELFF. The CDR3 DNA sequence: TGTGCCAGCTCACCTCGACTAGCGGGAGAAATACCCGGGGAGCTGTTTTTT.

The V call is TRBV29-1, the J call TRBJ2-1; D ambiguous. Germline lookup yields CDR1 SQVTM and CDR2 ANQGSEA. V lost 4 bases and J lost 0, with 7 bases in between. The CDR3 runs to 13 residues. The CDR3 region is CSVAWSSYNEQFF. CDR3 coding DNA: TGCAGCGTTGCCTGGAGCTCCTACAATGAGCAGTTCTTC.

This clonotype was recorded a few times. V and J are TRBV7-2 and TRBJ2-7; perhaps TRBD2 as D (7 bases). In germline, CDR1 is SGHTA, CDR2 FQGNSA. The V gene lost 6 bases and the J gene lost 5 bases, with 20 bases spanning the gap. CDR3 size: 15 residues. CDR3 coding DNA: TGTGCCAGCAGTCGAAGGGGGGGAAAAGGGAACGAGCAGTACTTC. Translating gives CASSRRGGKGNEQYF.

V is TRBV7-9 and J is TRBJ2-5; D gene ambiguous. Trimming left V 1 base short and J 0 bases short, with 6 bases between. This CDR3 has 14 amino acids. CDR1 SEHNR and CDR2 FQNEAQ come from the germline V gene (reference sequence). In DNA form, the CDR3 reads TGTGCCAGCAGCTTAGTGTCGGACCAAGAGACCCAGTACTTC. Its translation: CASSLVSDQETQYF.

This clonotype occurred a few times. The chain couples TRBV4-3 to TRBJ2-2; 12 bases are a match to TRBD1. In germline, CDR1 is LGHNA, CDR2 YSLEER. CDR3 length: 16 residues. The V segment lost 4 bases and the J segment 5 bases; nucleotides outside the gene matches: 5. The CDR3 reads CASSPRDRGPTGELFF. The CDR3 DNA is TGCGCCAGCAGCCCCCGGGACAGGGGGCCGACCGGGGAGCTGTTTTTT.

This clonotype appeared a few times. The chain is built from TRBV12-3 or TRBV12-4 and TRBJ1-1, with D unresolved. CDR3 length equals 13 residues. Trimming removed 6 bases at V and 0 bases at J, with 8 bases between. CDR3 nucleotides: TGTGCCAGCAGGACGAACATGAACACTGAAGCTTTCTTT. Amino acids: CASRTNMNTEAFF.

This chain joins TRBV4-1 and TRBJ2-7, with TRBD2 identical over 9 bases. Germline V gene data show CDR1 as MGHRA and CDR2 as YSYEKL. The CDR3 has 15 amino acids. Trimming at V came to 2 bases and at J to 4 bases, leaving 6 bases not matched to a gene. The CDR3: CASSQKGLANYEQYF. The CDR3 nucleotides read TGCGCCAGCAGCCAAAAGGGACTAGCAAATTACGAGCAGTACTTC.

This clonotype was observed at least ten times. The gene calls are TRBV7-9 and TRBJ1-2; 8 positions agree with TRBD1. V lost 5 bases to trimming and J lost 4 bases; unmatched junction nucleotides: 9. Germline values: CDR1 SEHNR, CDR2 FQNEAQ (reference sequence). The CDR3 spans 15 residues. CDR3 loop: CASSPRTGYAYGYTF. The CDR3 nucleotides read TGTGCCAGCAGCCCTAGGACAGGGTACGCCTATGGCTACACCTTC.

There are a few counts of this clonotype. V usage is TRBV20-1 and J usage is TRBJ2-6, with D tentatively TRBD2 (5 bases). Germline CDR1 is DFQATT and CDR2 is SNEGSKA (reference sequence). CDR3 size: 12 residues. Written as DNA, the CDR3 is TGCGCCACCGGGGTCGGGGCCAACGTCCTGACTTTC. Translating it yields CATGVGANVLTF.

This clonotype turned up a few times. In DNA, the CDR3 is TGCAGCGTCGCCGGGACTACCAACACCGGGGAGCTGTTTTTT. Amino acid sequence: CSVAGTTNTGELFF. The chain carries TRBV29-1 and TRBJ2-2; 7 bases are a match to TRBD2. Germline CDR1 is SQVTM and CDR2 is ANQGSEA. The ends lost 6 bases at V and 2 bases at J; junction bases unmatched: 6. The CDR3 extends over 14 amino acids.

In the case of this clonotype: A read error may be the cause here, since a much bigger clone is one base away. This chain connects TRBV7-9 to TRBJ2-7, with D possibly matching TRBD2 (6 bases). The CDR3 length is 12 residues. CDR1 SEHNR and CDR2 FQNEAQ come from the germline V gene (reference sequence). The CDR3 loop reads CASGLGRNEQYF. DNA for the CDR3: TGTGCCAGCGGCTTAGGGAGGAACGAGCAGTACTTC.

In its sample, this clonotype was seen a few times. V is TRBV29-1 and J is TRBJ1-3, with 7 bases lining up with TRBD1. The CDR3 sequence is 12 residues long. The V segment lost 6 bases and the J segment 4 bases; nucleotides outside the gene matches: 3. Germline CDR1 and CDR2: SQVTM and ANQGSEA. The CDR3 loop reads CSVQGIGNTIYF. The CDR3 DNA sequence: TGCAGCGTACAGGGGATCGGAAACACCATATATTTT.

This clonotype has only a few counts. The rearrangement uses TRBV7-2 and TRBJ2-7; no definite D call. The germline V gene encodes CDR1 SGHTA and CDR2 FQGNSA. This CDR3 is 14 amino acids long. V lost 2 bases and J lost 4, with 12 bases in between. The CDR3 sequence is CASSLYLTKYEQYF. For the CDR3, the DNA is TGTGCCAGCAGCTTATACCTTACCAAATACGAGCAGTACTTC. Full variable domain (missing parts from reference TRBV7-2 and TRBJ2-7): GAGVSQSPSNKVTEKGKDVELRCDPISGHTALYWYRQSLGQGLEFLIYFQGNSAPDKSGLPSDRFSAERTGGSVSTLTIQRTQQEDSAVYLCASSLYLTKYEQYFGPGTRLTVT.

This clonotype was observed a few times. The V gene is TRBV5-1, the J gene TRBJ1-1; D gene uncertain. V lost 2 bases and J 11 bases, leaving 13 bases between the germline ends. The CDR3 spans 12 residues. Germline CDR1 reads SGHRS; CDR2 reads YFSETQ. The CDR3 nucleotides are TGCGCCAGCAGCTTCAAAGGAACCGGGGCTTTCTTT. Amino acids: CASSFKGTGAFF.